This TCR beta chain is from a study of response to subunit inactivated influenza vaccine. Study findings and constraints: It was suggested by the authors that few new T cells are recruited by each seasonal influenza vaccination.

This clonotype occurred a few times. The antigen is undetermined. MiXCR was run by TCRdb on the RT-PCR reads, yielding one entry per CDR3 protein. The sample carries about 570,000 distinct CDR3 sequences, 10% to 15% recorded once. V gave up 5 bases and J gave up 6 bases; unmatched junction bases: 7. There are 15 residues in the CDR3. From germline, CDR1 is SGHTA and CDR2 FQGNSA. Material: PBMCs from blood, obtained on the day of vaccination. This sequence originates from a man aged 50 or older who received an inactivated influenza vaccine. V and J are TRBV7-2 and TRBJ2-3, with 11 bases matching TRBD1. The DNA of the CDR3 is TGTGCCAGCAGCACGGGACAGGGGGGAATGGATACGCAGTATTTT. Amino acid sequence: CASSTGQGGMDTQYF.